The clone carrying this T cell receptor beta chain was recorded many times. The antigen is unknown. This record belongs to a study of T-cell reconstitution after alpha-beta-depleted transplantation in children. This CDR3 spans 14 amino acids. Trimming removed 2 bases at V and 0 bases at J, with 9 bases between. The germline V gene encodes CDR1 SGHRS and CDR2 YFSETQ. Unique molecular identifiers were incorporated during preparation of the TCRbeta library. Via MiXCR, TCRdb re-called the PCR reads, giving one row per CDR3 protein. The table lists 450,000 to 550,000 distinct CDR3 sequences, 9.5% to 12% of them singletons. Overall study results and limits: For some patients, TCRbeta diversity was high at day 60 because of recipient T cells and thymic progenitors that survived. Two months or so post-transplant, alpha-beta T cells reportedly derived from several hundred expanded graft clones.

The sequence was obtained from a female patient younger than 10 who had a stem cell transplant for aplastic anemia, so the T cells may come from the graft donor. V is TRBV5-1 and J is TRBJ2-7; a weak D match, TRBD1 (6 bases). Sequencing used PBMCs, mostly from graft donor cells, obtained 180 days after TCRalphabeta/CD19-depleted stem cell transplant. CDR3 in DNA: TGCGCCAGCAGCTTACAGGGTTTCTCCTACGAGCAGTACTTC. Its translation is CASSLQGFSYEQYF.